One T cell receptor beta chain is described in this entry. This entry comes from a study of PD-L1 blockade in urothelial cancer. Whole-study context: About 85% of the roughly 29 patients comprised males who had bladder-origin urothelial cancer. Patients had received 0 to 3 prior chemotherapy regimens. Blood samples contained a median about 150,000 T cells.

Time point defined: pretreatment peripheral blood. Measured with immunoSEQ multiplex PCR; TCRdb has only the in-frame clones, and not every one. The table shows nearly 45,000 clones, with about 88% occurring only once. The V segment lost 0 bases and the J segment 5 bases; nucleotides outside the gene matches: 5. CDR3 length equals 16 residues. From germline, CDR1 is SGDLS and CDR2 YYNGEE. This sequence originates from a donor at least 40 years old with urothelial cancer. The starting material was PBMCs, obtained around atezolizumab (anti-PD-L1) treatment. This rearrangement joins TRBV9 to TRBJ2-1, with TRBD1 identical over 10 bases. This CDR3 is CASSVGTGGWDNEQFF. CDR3 DNA sequence: TGTGCCAGCAGCGTAGGGACAGGGGGATGGGACAATGAGCAGTTCTTC.